This TCR beta chain stems from a study of blood T cell repertoires in COVID-19. In the study overall: T cells, B-cell-depleted T cells, or PBMCs provided the cDNA or gDNA that served as material.

Germline CDR1 and CDR2: SGHNT and YYREEE (reference sequence). CDR3 length: 13 residues. Germline trimming cut 6 bases from V and 6 bases from J; bases unmatched to any gene: 7. This clone was seen only once. Original methodology: Amplification of reference gene primers was used by the study to estimate nucleated cell counts. Method: immunoSEQ multiplex PCR; TCRdb's copy keeps in-frame clones and lacks some. For V, J and clone size, that table is used; D and trimming come from the DNA. The data show tens of thousands of clones, around four fifths seen once. The sequenced material came from peripheral blood. The rearrangement joins TRBV5-4 to TRBJ1-2, with TRBD1 matching over 8 bases. This TCR came from a woman aged 55-70 years with acute or convalescent COVID-19. This chain's CDR3 is CASIQDRVDGYTF. The CDR3 DNA is TGTGCCAGCATCCAGGACAGGGTGGATGGCTACACCTTC.